The 15 T cell receptor beta chains below were found in one sample sequenced in a study of CD8+CD57+ T cells in acquired aplastic anemia. In patients chosen for sequencing, flow cytometry had shown CD8+CD57+ cell expansion. The template for TCR beta VDJ and CDR3 sequence profiling was genomic DNA. TCRdb ran MiXCR on the reads and lists one entry per CDR3 protein. The sample consists of 150,000 to 200,000 distinct CDR3 sequences, 45% to 55% of them appearing once. Input material: sorted CD4+, CD8+, or CD8+CD57+ T cells (not recorded which) from PBMCs. The receptors stem from a human donor with aplastic anemia.

There are many counts of this clonotype. V usage is TRBV19 and J usage is TRBJ2-7, with 9 bases identical to TRBD2. The CDR3 contains 15 residues. V shed 1 base, J shed 0 bases, and the junction held 1 base outside the gene matches. CDR1 is LNHDA, CDR2 SQIVND, per germline (reference sequence). The CDR3 sequence is CASSIGGLASYEQYF. The DNA for the CDR3 is TGTGCCAGTAGTATAGGGGGACTAGCCTCCTACGAGCAGTACTTC.

The chain recombines TRBV11-1 with TRBJ2-5; D not certain. Germline V gives CDR1 SGHAT, CDR2 FQDESV (reference sequence). The CDR3 sequence is 15 residues long. V was cut by 1 base and J by 1 base, with 10 bases left in between. The CDR3 DNA reads as TGTGCCAGCAGCTTAGAGACGCGACTCCAAGAGACCCAGTACTTC. Encoded protein: CASSLETRLQETQYF.

This clonotype was seen only once. The chain links TRBV10-2 to TRBJ2-7, with D unresolved. The CDR3 extends over 14 amino acids. Germline V gives CDR1 WSHSY, CDR2 SAAADI. Trimming left V 6 bases short and J 5 bases short, with 17 bases between. CDR3 sequence: CASSAGPGLDEQYF. As DNA, the CDR3 is TGCGCCAGCAGCGCCGGGCCTGGTCTCGACGAGCAGTACTTC.

This rearrangement joins TRBV6-1 to TRBJ2-1; D is undetermined. Between the trimmed V and J ends, which lost 7 bases and 8 bases, there was a span of 9 bases. The CDR3 extends over 11 amino acids. The germline CDR1 and CDR2 sequences are MNHNS and SASEGT. CDR3 nucleotides: TGTGCCAGCATCGACTGGGATGAGCAGTTCTTC. It translates to CASIDWDEQFF.

This chain links TRBV10-2 with TRBJ1-4, with D possibly TRBD1 on 5 matching bases. V shed 0 bases and J shed 7 bases, with 9 bases lying between them. The CDR3 is 14 amino acids. The germline V gene encodes CDR1 WSHSY and CDR2 SAAADI. DNA of the CDR3: TGCGCCAGCAGTGAGTCTTTGACAGTTGAAAAACTGTTTTTT. Translation: CASSESLTVEKLFF.

This clonotype was observed many times. This sequence joins TRBV30 and TRBJ2-5; TRBD1 might be the D (5 bases). CDR3 length: 15 amino acids. Germline lookup yields CDR1 GTSNPN and CDR2 SVGIG (reference sequence). Trimming cost V 3 bases and J 2 bases, with 16 bases left between them. The CDR3 loop reads CAWRSGLTEQETQYF. In nucleotides, the CDR3 is TGTGCCTGGAGATCGGGTCTGACAGAGCAAGAGACCCAGTACTTC.

The gene calls are TRBV2 and TRBJ2-7, with D possibly being TRBD1 or TRBD2 (5 bases each). This CDR3 is 12 amino acids long. Germline CDR1 SNHLY, CDR2 FYNNEI. Trimming removed 6 bases from V and 1 base from J, with 7 bases in between. This CDR3 reads CASRGESYEQYF. The CDR3 nucleotides are TGTGCCAGCAGGGGGGAATCCTACGAGCAGTACTTC.

The rearrangement uses TRBV24-1 and TRBJ2-1; no reliable D call. Germline-derived CDR1 and CDR2 are KGHDR and SFDVKD. V lost 3 bases and J lost 9, with 11 bases in between. CDR3 length: 13 residues. CDR3 loop: CATSDPTESEQFF. CDR3 bases: TGTGCCACCAGTGATCCGACCGAGAGTGAGCAGTTCTTC.

The rearrangement uses TRBV4-1 and TRBJ1-1; TRBD1 matches 8 bases. J lost 6 bases, V lost 2 bases, and 2 bases had no gene match. The CDR3 covers 13 residues. CDR1 and CDR2 from the germline V gene are MGHRA and YSYEKL. CDR3 region: CASSQRTGPEAFF. CDR3 nucleotide sequence: TGCGCCAGCAGCCAACGGACAGGGCCTGAAGCTTTCTTT.

The V gene is TRBV20-1, the J gene TRBJ1-6, with 7 bases identical to TRBD1. This CDR3 has 14 residues. V lost 5 bases, J lost 12 bases, and 13 bases stayed unmatched. Germline V gene lookup returns CDR1 DFQATT and CDR2 SNEGSKA (reference sequence). The CDR3 coding sequence is TGCAGTGCTTACCTGGGACAGCCGAGTGAACCCCTCCACTTT. It codes for CSAYLGQPSEPLHF.

This clonotype was seen only a few times. The rearrangement joins TRBV7-8 to TRBJ2-7; D is uncertain. CDR3 length equals 13 residues. V was trimmed by 1 base and J by 5 bases, leaving 9 bases between them. Germline V lookup: CDR1 SGHVS, CDR2 FQNEAQ. In nucleotides, the CDR3 is TGTGCCAGCAGCTTAGGCGGTTTGAACGAGCAGTACTTC. Translated: CASSLGGLNEQYF.

The chain employs TRBV5-1 and TRBJ1-6, with a possible D match to TRBD1 (6 bases). Trimming stripped 4 bases from V and 8 bases from J, with 13 bases between. Looked up from germline, CDR1 is SGHRS and CDR2 is YFSETQ. There are 14 residues in the CDR3. CDR3 nucleotide sequence: TGCGCCAGCAGCGGCACAGGGTCGGATTCACCCCTCCACTTT. It translates to CASSGTGSDSPLHF.

This chain links TRBV5-6 with TRBJ2-7, with D possibly TRBD1 on 6 matching bases. CDR1 and CDR2 (germline): SGHDT, YYEEEE. V was cut by 4 bases and J by 3 bases, with 23 bases left in between. The length of the CDR3 is 17 residues. The CDR3 DNA is TGTGCCAGCAGCCCTGACAGCCCCCAGGGGATGGGCTACGAGCAGTACTTC. This codes for CASSPDSPQGMGYEQYF.

There are a few counts of this clonotype. V is TRBV15 and J is TRBJ1-5; the D is unclear. Germline V gene sequence: CDR1 LNHNV, CDR2 YYDKDF (reference sequence). The CDR3 runs to 15 residues. The V end was cut by 0 bases, the J end by 9 bases, with 15 bases between. The CDR3, as DNA: TGTGCCACCAGCAGAGATCTGATGGTCCCGGGGCCCCAGCATTTT. It is translated as CATSRDLMVPGPQHF.

The V call is TRBV15, the J call TRBJ2-3; the match to TRBD2 covers 15 bases. CDR1 is LNHNV and CDR2 is YYDKDF in the germline V gene (reference sequence). There are 15 residues in the CDR3. V lost 3 bases and J lost 6; bases outside the gene matches: 1. The DNA for the CDR3 is TGTGCCACCAGCAGGGGGACTAGCGGGAGGGATACGCAGTATTTT. It yields the protein CATSRGTSGRDTQYF.